Below are 2 T cell receptor beta chains sequenced from a single sample in a study of shared clonotypes between healthy human individuals. Sequencing used immunoSEQ multiplex PCR; TCRdb keeps in-frame clones, though not all of them. Of some 2.1 million clones in the sample, 85% to 95% were seen once. Material for sequencing was naive CD4+ T cells sorted from blood. The subset denotes: CD45RA+ positively selected. The receptors were sampled from a man between 18 and 29 years old in good health.

The chain employs TRBV6-6 and TRBJ1-4, with D possibly TRBD1 on 5 matching bases. V was cut by 5 bases and J by 7 bases, with 17 bases left in between. This CDR3 region has 15 residues. In germline, CDR1 is MNHNY, CDR2 SVGAGI (reference sequence). DNA of the CDR3: TGTGCCAGCAGTAAAAGCGGGGGTTCGGTTGAAAAACTGTTTTTT. Protein: CASSKSGGSVEKLFF.

In its sample, this clone was seen a few times. The chain joins TRBV2 to TRBJ1-2; D unresolved. Germline V lookup: CDR1 SNHLY, CDR2 FYNNEI. Trimming took 4 bases from V and 7 from J, leaving 10 bases between them. CDR3 length: 12 residues. Here the CDR3 DNA reads TGTGCCAGCAGTGCGGCCGGGATTGGCTACACCTTC. Its translation is CASSAAGIGYTF.